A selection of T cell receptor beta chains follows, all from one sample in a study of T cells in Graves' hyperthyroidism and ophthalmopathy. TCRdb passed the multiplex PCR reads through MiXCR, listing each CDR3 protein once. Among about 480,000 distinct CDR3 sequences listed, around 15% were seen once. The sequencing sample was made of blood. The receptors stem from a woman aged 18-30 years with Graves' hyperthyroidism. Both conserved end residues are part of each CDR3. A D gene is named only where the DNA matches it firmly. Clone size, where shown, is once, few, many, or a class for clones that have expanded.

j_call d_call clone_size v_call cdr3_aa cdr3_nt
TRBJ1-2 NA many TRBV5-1 CASSLARGWGYTF TGCGCCAGCAGCTTGGCTCGGGGTTGGGGCTACACCTTC
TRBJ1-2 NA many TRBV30 CAWSVLIVVKDGYTF TGTGCCTGGAGTGTACTGATTGTTGTTAAGGACGGCTACACCTTC
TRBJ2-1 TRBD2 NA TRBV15 CATSREALGTSGRANEQLF TGTGCCACCAGCAGAGAAGCCCTAGGGACTAGCGGGAGGGCCAATGAGCAGCTCTTC
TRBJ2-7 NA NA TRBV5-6 CASSLDLTSSHEQYF TGTGCCAGCAGCTTGGACCTCACTTCCTCCCACGAGCAGTACTTC
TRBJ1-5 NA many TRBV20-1 CSALRGDQPQHF TGCAGTGCACTGCGGGGGGATCAGCCCCAGCATTTT
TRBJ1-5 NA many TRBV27 CASSSIRQGNQPQHF TGTGCCAGCAGTTCCATTCGACAGGGCAATCAGCCCCAGCATTTT
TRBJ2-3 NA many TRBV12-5 CASGLVTVFNTQYF TGTGCTAGTGGTTTGGTAACAGTTTTCAATACGCAGTATTTT
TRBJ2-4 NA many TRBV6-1 CASSQGYLAKNIQYF TGTGCCAGCAGCCAGGGGTATCTAGCCAAAAACATTCAGTACTTC
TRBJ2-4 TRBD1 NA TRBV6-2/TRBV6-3 CASSLGTAGTAKNIQYF TGTGCCAGCAGCCTCGGGACAGCCGGAACCGCCAAAAACATTCAGTACTTC
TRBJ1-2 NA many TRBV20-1 CSARDRANYGYTF TGCAGTGCTAGAGACAGGGCTAACTATGGCTACACCTTC
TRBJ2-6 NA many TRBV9 CASSIRDSLSGANVLTF TGTGCCAGCAGCATCCGGGACTCTCTCTCTGGGGCCAACGTCCTGACTTTC
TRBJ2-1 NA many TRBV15 CATSNWYNEQFF TGTGCCACCAGCAACTGGTACAATGAGCAGTTCTTC
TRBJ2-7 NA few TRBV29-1 CSVEEPSSNSYEQYF TGCAGCGTTGAAGAACCGTCCTCTAACTCCTACGAGCAGTACTTC
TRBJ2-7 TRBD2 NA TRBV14 CASSQETSGRHEQYF TGTGCCAGCAGCCAAGAAACTAGCGGGAGGCACGAGCAGTACTTC
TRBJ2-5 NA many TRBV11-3 CASSFEFGETQYF TGTGCCAGCAGCTTCGAATTTGGGGAGACCCAGTACTTC
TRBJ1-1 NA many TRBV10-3 CAISESGEAFF TGTGCCATCAGTGAGTCGGGTGAAGCTTTCTTT
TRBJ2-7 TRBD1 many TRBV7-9 CASSPPQGESSYEQYF TGTGCCAGCAGCCCTCCTCAGGGGGAGAGCTCCTACGAGCAGTACTTC
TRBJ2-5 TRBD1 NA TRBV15 CATSSRPRTGGGTQYF TGTGCCACCAGCTCCCGACCCCGGACAGGGGGGGGGACCCAGTACTTC
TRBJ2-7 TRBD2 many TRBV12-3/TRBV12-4 CASSHMASGYEQYF TGTGCCAGCAGCCACATGGCTAGCGGTTACGAGCAGTACTTC
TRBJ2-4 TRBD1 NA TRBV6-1 CASTPQGTKNIQYF TGTGCCAGCACCCCACAGGGGACCAAAAACATTCAGTACTTC
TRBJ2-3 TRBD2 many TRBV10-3 CAISATRLAGVSDTQYF TGTGCCATCAGTGCGACTAGACTAGCGGGAGTGTCAGATACGCAGTATTTT
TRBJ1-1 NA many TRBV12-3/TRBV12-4 CASRVSTEAFF TGTGCCAGCAGGGTAAGCACTGAAGCTTTCTTT
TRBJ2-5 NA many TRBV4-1 CASSQDGGSREETQYF TGCGCCAGCAGCCAAGACGGGGGCAGCCGAGAAGAGACCCAGTACTTC
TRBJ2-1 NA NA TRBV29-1 CSVVWGNNEQFF TGCAGCGTTGTTTGGGGGAACAATGAGCAGTTCTTC
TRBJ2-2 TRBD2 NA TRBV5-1 CASSGGDYDLTGELFF TGCGCCAGCAGCGGGGGGGACTACGACCTCACCGGGGAGCTGTTTTTT
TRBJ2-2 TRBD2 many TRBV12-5 CASGRTSGSYGELFF TGTGCTAGTGGCCGGACTAGCGGGAGTTACGGGGAGCTGTTTTTT
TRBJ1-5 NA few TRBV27 CASRPTGLGGPQHF TGTGCCAGCAGGCCCACGGGCTTGGGGGGGCCCCAGCATTTT
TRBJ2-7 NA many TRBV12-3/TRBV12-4 CASSLDAVGSYEQYF TGTGCCAGCAGTTTGGACGCCGTCGGGTCCTACGAGCAGTACTTC
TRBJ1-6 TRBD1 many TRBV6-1 CASRQGQGHSPLHF TGTGCCAGCAGACAAGGACAGGGTCATTCACCCCTCCACTTT
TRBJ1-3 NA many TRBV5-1 CASSLLTGSDSGNTIYF TGCGCCAGCAGCTTATTGACAGGATCGGACTCTGGAAACACCATATATTTT
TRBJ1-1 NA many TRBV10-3 CAISSREVSTEAFF TGTGCCATCAGTTCCAGGGAGGTCAGCACTGAAGCTTTCTTT
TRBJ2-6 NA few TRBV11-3 CASSHRVPGANVLTF TGTGCCAGCAGCCATAGGGTACCTGGGGCCAACGTCCTGACTTTC
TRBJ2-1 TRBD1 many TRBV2 CASSERDRGYNEQFF TGTGCCAGCAGTGAACGGGACAGGGGATACAATGAGCAGTTCTTC
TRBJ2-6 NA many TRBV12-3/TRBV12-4 CASSLVRFTGFLTF TGTGCCAGCAGTTTGGTCCGTTTCACGGGGTTCCTGACTTTC
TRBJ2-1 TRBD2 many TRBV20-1 CSARPLAGRLDEQFF TGCAGTGCTAGACCTCTAGCGGGAAGATTAGATGAGCAGTTCTTC
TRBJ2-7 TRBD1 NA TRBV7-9 CASSLELGQGRYEQYF TGTGCCAGCAGCTTAGAATTGGGACAGGGGCGCTACGAGCAGTACTTC
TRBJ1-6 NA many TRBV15 CATSRASGSSYNSPLHF TGTGCCACCAGCAGAGCATCTGGTAGCTCCTATAATTCACCCCTCCACTTT
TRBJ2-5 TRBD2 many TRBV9 CASSPGLAGGRRQYF TGTGCCAGCAGCCCCGGACTAGCGGGAGGGCGTCGCCAGTACTTC
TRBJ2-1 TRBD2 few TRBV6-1 CASRSGTSGFNEQFF TGTGCCAGCAGATCCGGGACTAGCGGGTTTAATGAGCAGTTCTTC
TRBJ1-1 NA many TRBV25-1 CASSELGDKMNTEAFF TGTGCCAGCAGTGAACTCGGAGACAAAATGAACACTGAAGCTTTCTTT
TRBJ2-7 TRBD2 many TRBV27 CASSSVREGPYEQYF TGTGCCAGCAGTTCCGTGCGGGAGGGGCCCTACGAGCAGTACTTC
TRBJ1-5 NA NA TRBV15 CATSRRARASNQPQHF TGTGCCACCAGCAGGAGGGCTCGGGCCTCCAATCAGCCCCAGCATTTT
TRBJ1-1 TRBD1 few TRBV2 CARSYRGLNTEAFF TGTGCCCGCAGCTACAGGGGTCTGAACACTGAAGCTTTCTTT
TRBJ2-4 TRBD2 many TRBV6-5 CASSYSLAGAQNIQYF TGTGCCAGCAGTTACTCTCTAGCGGGAGCCCAAAACATTCAGTACTTC
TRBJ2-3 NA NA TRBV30 CAWSPPLRRGADTQYF TGTGCCTGGAGTCCCCCCCTGCGGAGAGGGGCAGATACGCAGTATTTT
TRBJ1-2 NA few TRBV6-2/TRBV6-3 CASKSGWGWIGEGYTF TGTGCCAGCAAATCCGGATGGGGATGGATAGGGGAAGGCTACACCTTC
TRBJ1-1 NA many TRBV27 CASSFSRANTEAFF TGTGCCAGCAGTTTTAGCCGGGCGAACACTGAAGCTTTCTTT
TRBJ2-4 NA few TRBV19 CASSIEGTLAKNIQYF TGTGCCAGTAGTATAGAGGGGACTCTAGCCAAAAACATTCAGTACTTC
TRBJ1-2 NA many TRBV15 CATSVHRAGYTF TGTGCCACCAGCGTACACAGGGCTGGCTACACCTTC
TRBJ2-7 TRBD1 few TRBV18 CASSSRDRFRYEQYF TGTGCCAGCTCATCACGGGACAGGTTTCGCTACGAGCAGTACTTC
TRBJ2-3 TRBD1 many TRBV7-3 CASSYYGTARAEDTQYF TGTGCCAGCAGCTACTACGGGACAGCTAGAGCAGAAGATACGCAGTATTTT
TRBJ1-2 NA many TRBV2 CASKPLYGYTF TGTGCCAGCAAACCGCTGTATGGCTACACCTTC
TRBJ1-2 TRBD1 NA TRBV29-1 CSASPRGNRNYGYTF TGCAGCGCTTCCCCCAGGGGGAACCGTAACTATGGCTACACCTTC
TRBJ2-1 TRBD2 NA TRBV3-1 CASSRLGTSGYEQFF TGTGCCAGCAGTCGACTCGGGACTAGTGGGTATGAGCAGTTCTTC